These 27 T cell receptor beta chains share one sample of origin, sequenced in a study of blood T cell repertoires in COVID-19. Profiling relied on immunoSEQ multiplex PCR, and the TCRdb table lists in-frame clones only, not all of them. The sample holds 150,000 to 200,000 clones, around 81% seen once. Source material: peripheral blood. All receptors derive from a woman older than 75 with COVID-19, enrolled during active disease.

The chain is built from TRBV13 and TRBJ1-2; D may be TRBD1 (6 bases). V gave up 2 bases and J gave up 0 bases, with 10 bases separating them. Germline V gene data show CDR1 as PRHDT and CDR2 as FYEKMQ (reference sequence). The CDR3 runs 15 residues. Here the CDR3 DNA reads TGTGCCAGCAGCTTACGGGACAACCCTAACTATGGCTACACCTTC. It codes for CASSLRDNPNYGYTF.

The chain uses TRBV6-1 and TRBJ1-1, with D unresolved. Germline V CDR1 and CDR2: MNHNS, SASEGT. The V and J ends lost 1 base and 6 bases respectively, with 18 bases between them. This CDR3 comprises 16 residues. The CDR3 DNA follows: TGTGCCAGCAGTGAAGAGCGGCAGGCCGGGTTCCCTGAAGCTTTCTTT. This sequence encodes CASSEERQAGFPEAFF.

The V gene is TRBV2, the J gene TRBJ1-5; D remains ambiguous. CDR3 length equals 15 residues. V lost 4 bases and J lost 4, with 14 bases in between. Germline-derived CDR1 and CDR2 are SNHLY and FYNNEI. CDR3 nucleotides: TGTGCCAGCAGTGCGTCTGGGGAGAGGAATCAGCCCCAGCATTTT. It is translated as CASSASGERNQPQHF.

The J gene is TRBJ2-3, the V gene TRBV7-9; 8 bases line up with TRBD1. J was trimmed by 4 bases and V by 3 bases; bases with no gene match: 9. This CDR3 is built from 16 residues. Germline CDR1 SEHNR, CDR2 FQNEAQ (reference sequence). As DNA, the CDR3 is TGTGCCAGCAGCTTCTCGACAGGGGAAAGGGCAGATACGCAGTATTTT. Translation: CASSFSTGERADTQYF.

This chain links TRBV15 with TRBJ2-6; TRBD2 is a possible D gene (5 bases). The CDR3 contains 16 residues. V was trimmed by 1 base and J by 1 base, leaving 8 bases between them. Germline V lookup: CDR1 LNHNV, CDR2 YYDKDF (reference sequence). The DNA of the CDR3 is TGTGCCACCAGCAGAGTTGGAGGATCTGGGGCCAACGTCCTGACTTTC. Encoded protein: CATSRVGGSGANVLTF.

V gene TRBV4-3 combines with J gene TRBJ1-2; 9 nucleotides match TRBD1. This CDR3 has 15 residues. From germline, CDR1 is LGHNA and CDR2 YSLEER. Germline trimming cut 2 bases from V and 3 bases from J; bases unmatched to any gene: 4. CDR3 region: CASSQYRTGDYGYTF. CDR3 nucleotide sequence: TGCGCCAGCAGCCAATACAGGACAGGGGACTATGGCTACACCTTC.

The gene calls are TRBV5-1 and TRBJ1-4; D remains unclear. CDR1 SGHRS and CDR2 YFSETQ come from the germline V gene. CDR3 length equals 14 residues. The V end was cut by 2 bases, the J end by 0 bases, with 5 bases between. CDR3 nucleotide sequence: TGCGCCAGCAGCTTTGGGCCAACTAATGAAAAACTGTTTTTT. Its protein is CASSFGPTNEKLFF.

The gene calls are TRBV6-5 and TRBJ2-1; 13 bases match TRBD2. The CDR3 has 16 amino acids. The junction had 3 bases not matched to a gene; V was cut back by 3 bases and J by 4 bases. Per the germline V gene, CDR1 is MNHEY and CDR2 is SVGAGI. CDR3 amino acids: CASSYLLAGGYNEQFF. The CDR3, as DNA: TGTGCCAGCAGTTATCTACTAGCGGGGGGGTACAATGAGCAGTTCTTC.

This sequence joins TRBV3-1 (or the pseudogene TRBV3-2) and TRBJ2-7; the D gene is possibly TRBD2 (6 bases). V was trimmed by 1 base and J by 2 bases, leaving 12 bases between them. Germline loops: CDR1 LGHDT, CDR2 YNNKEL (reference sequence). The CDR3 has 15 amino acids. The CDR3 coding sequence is TGTGCCAGCAGCCAAGGCTCGGGAGTTGCCTACGAGCAGTACTTC. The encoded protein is CASSQGSGVAYEQYF.

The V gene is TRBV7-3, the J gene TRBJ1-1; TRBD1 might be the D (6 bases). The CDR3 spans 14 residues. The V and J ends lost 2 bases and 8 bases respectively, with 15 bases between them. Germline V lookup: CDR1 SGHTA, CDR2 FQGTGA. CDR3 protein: CASSLLSTDREAFF. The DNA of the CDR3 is TGTGCCAGCAGCTTACTTTCTACCGACAGGGAAGCTTTCTTT.

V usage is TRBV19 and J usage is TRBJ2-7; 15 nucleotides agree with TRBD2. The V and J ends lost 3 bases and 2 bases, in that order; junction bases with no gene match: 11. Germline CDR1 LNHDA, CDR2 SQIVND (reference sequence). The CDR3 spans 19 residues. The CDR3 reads CASSIVGGLAGGSTYEQYF. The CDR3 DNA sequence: TGTGCCAGTAGTATTGTCGGGGGACTAGCGGGAGGATCCACCTACGAGCAGTACTTC.

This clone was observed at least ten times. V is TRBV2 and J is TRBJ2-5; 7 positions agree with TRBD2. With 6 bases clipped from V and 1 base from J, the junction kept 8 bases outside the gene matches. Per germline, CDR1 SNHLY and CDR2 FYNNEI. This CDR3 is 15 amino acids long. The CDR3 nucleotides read TGTGCCAGCAGCGAGGTATCGGGGGGCCAAGAGACCCAGTACTTC. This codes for CASSEVSGGQETQYF.

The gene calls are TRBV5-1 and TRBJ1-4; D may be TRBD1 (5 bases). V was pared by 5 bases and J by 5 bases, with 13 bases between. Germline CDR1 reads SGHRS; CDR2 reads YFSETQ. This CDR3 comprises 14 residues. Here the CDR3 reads CASSWDGRNEKLFF. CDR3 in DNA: TGCGCCAGCAGTTGGGACGGGAGAAATGAAAAACTGTTTTTT.

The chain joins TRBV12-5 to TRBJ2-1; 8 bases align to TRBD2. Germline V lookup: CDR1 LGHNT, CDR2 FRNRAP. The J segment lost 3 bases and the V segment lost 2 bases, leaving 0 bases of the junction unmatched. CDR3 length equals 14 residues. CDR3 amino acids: CASGLSGGYNEQFF. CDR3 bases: TGTGCTAGTGGTTTGAGCGGGGGCTACAATGAGCAGTTCTTC.

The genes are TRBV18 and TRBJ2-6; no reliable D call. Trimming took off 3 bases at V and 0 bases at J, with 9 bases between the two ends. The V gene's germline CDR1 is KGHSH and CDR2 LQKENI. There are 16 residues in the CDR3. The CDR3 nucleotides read TGTGCCAGCTCACCGTCGAGGAACTCTGGGGCCAACGTCCTGACTTTC. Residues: CASSPSRNSGANVLTF.

DNA for the CDR3: TGTGCCAGCAGCCCGGGACTAACTCGCGGGGAGCAGTACTTC. Translation: CASSPGLTRGEQYF. The gene calls are TRBV4-2 and TRBJ2-7; 7 nucleotides align to TRBD2. The CDR3 is 14 amino acids. Germline loops: CDR1 LGHNA, CDR2 YNFKEQ. V shed 4 bases and J 7 bases; nucleotides not matched to a gene: 10.

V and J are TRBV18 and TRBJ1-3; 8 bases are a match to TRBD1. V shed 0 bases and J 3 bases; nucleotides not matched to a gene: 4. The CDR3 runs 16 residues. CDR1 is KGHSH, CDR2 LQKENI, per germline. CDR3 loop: CASSPPDRGSGNTIYF. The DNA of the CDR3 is TGTGCCAGCTCACCACCTGACAGGGGAAGTGGAAACACCATATATTTT.

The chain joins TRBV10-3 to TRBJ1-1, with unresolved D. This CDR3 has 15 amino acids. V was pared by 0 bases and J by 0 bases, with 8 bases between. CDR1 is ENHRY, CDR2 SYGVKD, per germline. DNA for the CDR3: TGTGCCATCAGTGAGTCGACGGGTGTGAACACTGAAGCTTTCTTT. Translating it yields CAISESTGVNTEAFF.

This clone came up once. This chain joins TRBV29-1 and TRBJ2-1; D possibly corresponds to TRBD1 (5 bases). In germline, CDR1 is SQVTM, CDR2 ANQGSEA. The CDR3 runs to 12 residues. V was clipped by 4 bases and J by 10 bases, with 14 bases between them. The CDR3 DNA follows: TGCAGCGTTGGGACATTGGTTATGGAGCAGTTCTTC. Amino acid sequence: CSVGTLVMEQFF.

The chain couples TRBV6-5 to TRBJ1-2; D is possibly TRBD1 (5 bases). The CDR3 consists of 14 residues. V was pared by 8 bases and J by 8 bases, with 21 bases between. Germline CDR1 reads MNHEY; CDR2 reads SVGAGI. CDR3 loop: CASRSRGGSFGYTF. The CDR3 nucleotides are TGTGCCAGCCGGAGCCGGGGGGGGTCCTTCGGCTACACCTTC.

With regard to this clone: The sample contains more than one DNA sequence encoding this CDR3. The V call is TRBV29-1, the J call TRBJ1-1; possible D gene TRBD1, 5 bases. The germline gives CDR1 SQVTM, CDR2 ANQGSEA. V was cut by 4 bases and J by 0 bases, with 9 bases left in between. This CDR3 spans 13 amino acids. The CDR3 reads CSVVGGMNTEAFF. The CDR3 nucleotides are TGCAGCGTTGTGGGGGGGATGAACACTGAAGCTTTCTTT.

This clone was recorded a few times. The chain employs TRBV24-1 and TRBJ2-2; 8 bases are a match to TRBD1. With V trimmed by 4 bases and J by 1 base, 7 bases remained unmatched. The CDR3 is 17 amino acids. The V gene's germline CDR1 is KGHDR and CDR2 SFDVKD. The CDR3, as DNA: TGTGCCACCAGTGAATATTCCGGGACAGGGAACACCGGGGAGCTGTTTTTT. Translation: CATSEYSGTGNTGELFF.

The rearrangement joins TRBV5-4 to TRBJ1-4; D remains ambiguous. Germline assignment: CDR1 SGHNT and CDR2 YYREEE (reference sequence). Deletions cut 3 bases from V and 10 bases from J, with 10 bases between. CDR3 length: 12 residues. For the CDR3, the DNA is TGTGCCAGCAGCTCCCTTGAGGGAAAACTGTTTTTT. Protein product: CASSSLEGKLFF.

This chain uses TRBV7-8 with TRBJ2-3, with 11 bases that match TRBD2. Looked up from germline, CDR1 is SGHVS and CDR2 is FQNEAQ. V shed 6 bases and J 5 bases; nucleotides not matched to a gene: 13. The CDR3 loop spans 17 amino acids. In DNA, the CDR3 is TGTGCCAGCAGATACTTGGGGATAGCGGGGGGGCGAGATACGCAGTATTTT. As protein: CASRYLGIAGGRDTQYF.

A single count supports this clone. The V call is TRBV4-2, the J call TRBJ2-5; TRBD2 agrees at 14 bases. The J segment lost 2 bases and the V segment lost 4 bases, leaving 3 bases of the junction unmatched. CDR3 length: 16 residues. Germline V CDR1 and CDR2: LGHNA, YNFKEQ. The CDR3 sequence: CASSPWTSGGQETQYF. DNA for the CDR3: TGTGCCAGCAGCCCCTGGACTAGCGGGGGGCAAGAGACCCAGTACTTC.

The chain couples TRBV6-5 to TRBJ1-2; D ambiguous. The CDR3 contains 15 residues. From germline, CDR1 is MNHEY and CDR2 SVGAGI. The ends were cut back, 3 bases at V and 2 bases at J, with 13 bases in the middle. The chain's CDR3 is CASSYRPGLNYGYTF. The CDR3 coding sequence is TGTGCCAGCAGTTATCGCCCAGGACTAAACTATGGCTACACCTTC.

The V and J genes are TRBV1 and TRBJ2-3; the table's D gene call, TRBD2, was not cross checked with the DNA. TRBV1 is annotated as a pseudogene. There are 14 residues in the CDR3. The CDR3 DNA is TGCACCAGCAGCCCGAGGCGAATTAGAGATACGCAGTATTTT. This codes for CTSSPRRIRDTQYF.